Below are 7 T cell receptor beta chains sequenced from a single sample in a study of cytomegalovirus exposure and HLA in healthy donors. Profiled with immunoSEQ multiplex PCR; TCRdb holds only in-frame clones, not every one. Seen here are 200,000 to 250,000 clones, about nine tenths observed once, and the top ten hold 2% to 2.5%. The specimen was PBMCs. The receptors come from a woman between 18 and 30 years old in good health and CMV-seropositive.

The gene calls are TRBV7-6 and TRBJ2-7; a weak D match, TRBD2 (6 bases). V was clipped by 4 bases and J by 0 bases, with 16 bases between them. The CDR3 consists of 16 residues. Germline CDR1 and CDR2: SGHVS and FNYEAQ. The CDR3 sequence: CASSSSRGKSSYEQYF. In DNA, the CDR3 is TGTGCCAGCAGCTCCTCCCGCGGGAAGAGCTCCTACGAGCAGTACTTC.

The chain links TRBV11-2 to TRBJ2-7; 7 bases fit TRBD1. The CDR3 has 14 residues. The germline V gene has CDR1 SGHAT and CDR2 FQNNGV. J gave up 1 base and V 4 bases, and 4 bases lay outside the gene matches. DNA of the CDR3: TGTGCCAGCAGCTCAGGACAGGTTTCCTACGAGCAGTACTTC. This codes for CASSSGQVSYEQYF.

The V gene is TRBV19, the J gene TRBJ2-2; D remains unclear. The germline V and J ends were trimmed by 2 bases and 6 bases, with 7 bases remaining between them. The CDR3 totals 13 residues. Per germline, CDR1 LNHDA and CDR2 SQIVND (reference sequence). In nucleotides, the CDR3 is TGTGCCAGTAGTATACGGTTACCCGGGGAGCTGTTTTTT. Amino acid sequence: CASSIRLPGELFF.

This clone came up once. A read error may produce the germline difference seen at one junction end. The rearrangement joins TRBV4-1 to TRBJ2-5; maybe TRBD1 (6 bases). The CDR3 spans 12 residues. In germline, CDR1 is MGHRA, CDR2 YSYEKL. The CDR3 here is CASSQAPGQVDF. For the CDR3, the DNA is TGCGCCAGCAGCCAAGCTCCGGGACAAGTGGACTTC.

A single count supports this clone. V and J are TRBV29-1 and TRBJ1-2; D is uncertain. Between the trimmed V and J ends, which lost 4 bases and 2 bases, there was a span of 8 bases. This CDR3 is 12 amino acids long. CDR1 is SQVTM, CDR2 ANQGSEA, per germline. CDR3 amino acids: CSVVWQNYGYTF. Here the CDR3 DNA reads TGCAGCGTTGTGTGGCAGAACTATGGCTACACCTTC. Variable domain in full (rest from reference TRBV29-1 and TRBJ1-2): SAVISQKPSRDICQRGTSLTIQCQVDSQVTMMFWYRQQPGQSLTLIATANQGSEATYESGFVIDKFPISRPNLTFSTLTVSNMSPEDSSIYLCSVVWQNYGYTFGSGTRLTVV.

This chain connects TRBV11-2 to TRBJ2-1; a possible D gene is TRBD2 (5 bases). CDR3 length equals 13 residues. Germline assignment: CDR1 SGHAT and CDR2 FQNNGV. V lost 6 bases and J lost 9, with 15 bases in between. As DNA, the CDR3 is TGTGCCAGCAGACATCCCCCCGCGGGTGAGCAGTTCTTC. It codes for CASRHPPAGEQFF.

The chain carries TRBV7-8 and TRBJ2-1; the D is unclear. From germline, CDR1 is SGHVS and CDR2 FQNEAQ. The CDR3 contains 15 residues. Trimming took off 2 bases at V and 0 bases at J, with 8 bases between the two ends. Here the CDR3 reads CASSLMSLSYNEQFF. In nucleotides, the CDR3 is TGTGCCAGCAGCTTAATGTCTCTCTCCTACAATGAGCAGTTCTTC.